The T cell receptor (beta chain) under discussion was sequenced for a study of control samples from healthy donors and cancer patients. Only in-frame clones appear in the TCRdb table, and some are missing; sequencing was by immunoSEQ multiplex PCR. Altogether some 120,000 clones are present, 85% to 95% being singletons, with the ten largest covering around 8.9%. The CDR3 is made up of 15 amino acids. The V and J ends lost 3 bases and 0 bases respectively, with 12 bases between them. CDR1 is SQVTM, CDR2 ANQGSEA, per germline. The sequence derives from a man younger than 35 in good health. V gene TRBV29-1 combines with J gene TRBJ2-1; D may be TRBD1 (6 bases). Source material: blood. CDR3 residues: CSVDRQVTSYNEQFF. CDR3 nucleotides: TGCAGCGTTGACAGACAGGTAACCTCCTACAATGAGCAGTTCTTC.